This TCR beta chain was observed in a study of T cell responses to AZD1222 COVID-19 vaccine. Sequencing used immunoSEQ multiplex PCR; TCRdb keeps in-frame clones, though not all of them. The repertoire holds about 130,000 clones, less than 95% seen once, with about 4% in the top ten. The germline CDR1 and CDR2 sequences are SGHKS and YYEKEE (reference sequence). CDR3 length: 14 residues. V was shortened by 4 bases and J by 5 bases, with 13 bases between the two germline ends. This sample comprised peripheral blood, obtained on day 0 of MenACWY control vaccination. The clonotype was recovered from an adult in good health. The V call is TRBV5-5, the J call TRBJ2-1; D might be TRBD2 (6 bases). CDR3 in amino acids: CASSRASADNEQFF. The CDR3 DNA is TGTGCCAGCAGCCGCGCTAGCGCCGACAATGAGCAGTTCTTC.